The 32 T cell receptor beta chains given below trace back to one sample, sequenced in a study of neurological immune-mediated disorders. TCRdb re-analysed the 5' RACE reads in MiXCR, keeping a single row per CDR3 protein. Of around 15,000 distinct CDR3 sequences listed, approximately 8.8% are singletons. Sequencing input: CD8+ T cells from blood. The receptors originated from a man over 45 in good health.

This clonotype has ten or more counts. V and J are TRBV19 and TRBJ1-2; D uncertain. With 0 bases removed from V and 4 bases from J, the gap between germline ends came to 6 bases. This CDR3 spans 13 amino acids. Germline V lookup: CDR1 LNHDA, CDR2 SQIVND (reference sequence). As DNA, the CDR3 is TGTGCCAGTAGTATAGAAACTTCCTATGGCTACACCTTC. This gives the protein CASSIETSYGYTF.

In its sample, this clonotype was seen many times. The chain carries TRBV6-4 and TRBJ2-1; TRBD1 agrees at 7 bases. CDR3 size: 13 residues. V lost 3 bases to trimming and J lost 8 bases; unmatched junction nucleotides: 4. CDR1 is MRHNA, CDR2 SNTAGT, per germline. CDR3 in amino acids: CASSEDRADEQFF. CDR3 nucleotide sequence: TGTGCCAGCAGTGAAGACAGGGCCGATGAGCAGTTCTTC.

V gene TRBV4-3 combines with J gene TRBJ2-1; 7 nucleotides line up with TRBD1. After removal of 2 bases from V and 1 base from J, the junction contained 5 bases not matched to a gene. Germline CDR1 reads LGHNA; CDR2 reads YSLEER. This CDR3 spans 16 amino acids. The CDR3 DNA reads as TGCGCCAGCAGCCAATTCCGGGACAGATCCTACAATGAGCAGTTCTTC. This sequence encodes CASSQFRDRSYNEQFF.

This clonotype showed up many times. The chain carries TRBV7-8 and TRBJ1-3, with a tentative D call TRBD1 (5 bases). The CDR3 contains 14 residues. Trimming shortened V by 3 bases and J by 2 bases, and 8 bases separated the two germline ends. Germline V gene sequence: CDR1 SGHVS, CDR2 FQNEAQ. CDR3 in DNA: TGTGCCAGCAGCTTGGCAGGGCCTGGAAACACCATATATTTT. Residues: CASSLAGPGNTIYF.

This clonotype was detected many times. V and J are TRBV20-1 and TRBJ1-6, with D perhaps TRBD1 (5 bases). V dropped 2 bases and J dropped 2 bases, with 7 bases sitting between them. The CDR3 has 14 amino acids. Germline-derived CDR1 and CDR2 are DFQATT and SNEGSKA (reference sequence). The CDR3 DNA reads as TGCAGTGCTAGACAGGGACCCTATAATTCACCCCTCCACTTT. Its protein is CSARQGPYNSPLHF.

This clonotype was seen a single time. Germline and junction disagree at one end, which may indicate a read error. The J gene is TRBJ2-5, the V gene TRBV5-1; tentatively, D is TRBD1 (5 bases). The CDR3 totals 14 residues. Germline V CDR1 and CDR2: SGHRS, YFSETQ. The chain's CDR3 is CASSLGHSEETQYF. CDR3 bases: TGCGCCAGTAGCTTGGGGCACAGCGAAGAGACCCAGTACTTC. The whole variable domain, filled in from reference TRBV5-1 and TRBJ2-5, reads KAGVTQTPRYLIKTRGQQVTLSCSPISGHRSVSWYQQTPGQGLQFLFEYFSETQRNKGNFPGRFSGRQFSNSRSEMNVSTLELGDSALYLCASSLGHSEETQYFGPGTRLLVL.

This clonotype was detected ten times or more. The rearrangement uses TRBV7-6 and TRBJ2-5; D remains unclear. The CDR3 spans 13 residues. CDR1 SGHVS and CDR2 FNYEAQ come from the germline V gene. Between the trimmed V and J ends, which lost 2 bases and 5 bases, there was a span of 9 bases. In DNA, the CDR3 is TGTGCCAGCAGCTTAAAAATTGACGAGACCCAGTACTTC. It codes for CASSLKIDETQYF.

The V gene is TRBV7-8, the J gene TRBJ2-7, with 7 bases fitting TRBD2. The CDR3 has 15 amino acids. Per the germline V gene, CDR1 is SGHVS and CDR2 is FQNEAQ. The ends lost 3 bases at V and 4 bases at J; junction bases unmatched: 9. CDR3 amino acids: CASSFSLGGSYEQYF. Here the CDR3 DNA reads TGTGCCAGCAGCTTCTCCCTCGGCGGGAGTTACGAGCAGTACTTC.

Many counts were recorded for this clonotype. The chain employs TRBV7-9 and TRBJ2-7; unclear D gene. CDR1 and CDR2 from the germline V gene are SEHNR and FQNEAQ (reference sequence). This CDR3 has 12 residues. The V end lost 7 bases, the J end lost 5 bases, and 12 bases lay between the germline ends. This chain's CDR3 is CASTLDRDEQYF. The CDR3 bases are TGTGCCAGCACCCTTGATAGGGACGAGCAGTACTTC.

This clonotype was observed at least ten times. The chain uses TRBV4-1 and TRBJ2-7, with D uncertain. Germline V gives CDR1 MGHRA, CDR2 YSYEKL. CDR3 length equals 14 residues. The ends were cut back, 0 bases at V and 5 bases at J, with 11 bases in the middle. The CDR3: CASSQDLEAHEQYF. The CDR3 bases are TGCGCCAGCAGCCAAGATTTGGAAGCCCACGAGCAGTACTTC.

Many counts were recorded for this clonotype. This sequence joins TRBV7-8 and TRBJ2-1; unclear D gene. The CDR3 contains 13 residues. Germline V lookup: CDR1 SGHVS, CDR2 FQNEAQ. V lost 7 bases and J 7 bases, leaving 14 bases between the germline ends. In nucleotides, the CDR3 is TGTGCCAGCACCCCCTTAGATGGGAATGAGCAGTTCTTC. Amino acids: CASTPLDGNEQFF.

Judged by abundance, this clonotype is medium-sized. The chain's CDR3 is CSVEGGLAGVRTDTQYF. The DNA for the CDR3 is TGCAGCGTTGAAGGGGGACTAGCGGGAGTTCGCACAGATACGCAGTATTTT. This chain uses TRBV29-1 with TRBJ2-3; 14 bases line up with TRBD2. With V trimmed by 1 base and J by 1 base, 4 bases remained unmatched. This CDR3 has 17 amino acids. Germline lookup yields CDR1 SQVTM and CDR2 ANQGSEA.

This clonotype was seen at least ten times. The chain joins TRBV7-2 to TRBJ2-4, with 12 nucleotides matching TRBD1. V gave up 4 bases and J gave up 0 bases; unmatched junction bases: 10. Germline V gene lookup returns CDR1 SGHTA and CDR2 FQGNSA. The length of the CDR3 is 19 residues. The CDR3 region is CASSSPGTGGLLAKNIQYF. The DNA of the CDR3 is TGTGCCAGCAGCTCGCCCGGGACAGGGGGCCTCCTAGCCAAAAACATTCAGTACTTC.

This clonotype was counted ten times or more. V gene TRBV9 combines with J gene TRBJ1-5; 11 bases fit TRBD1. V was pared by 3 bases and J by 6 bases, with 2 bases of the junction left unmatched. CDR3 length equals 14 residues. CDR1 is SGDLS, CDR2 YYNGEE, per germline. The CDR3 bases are TGTGCCAGCAGCGGGGGACAGGGGGGTCAGCCCCAGCATTTT. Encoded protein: CASSGGQGGQPQHF.

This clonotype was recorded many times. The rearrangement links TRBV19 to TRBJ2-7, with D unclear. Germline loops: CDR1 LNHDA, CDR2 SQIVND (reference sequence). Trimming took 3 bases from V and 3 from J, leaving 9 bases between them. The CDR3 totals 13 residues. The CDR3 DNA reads TGTGCCAGTAGTATCCTCAGAAGCTACGAGCAGTACTTC. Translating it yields CASSILRSYEQYF. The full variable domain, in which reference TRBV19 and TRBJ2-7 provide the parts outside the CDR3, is DGGITQSPKYLFRKEGQNVTLSCEQNLNHDAMYWYRQDPGQGLRLIYYSQIVNDFQKGDIAEGYSVSREKKESFPLTVTSAQKNPTAFYLCASSILRSYEQYFGPGTRLTVT.

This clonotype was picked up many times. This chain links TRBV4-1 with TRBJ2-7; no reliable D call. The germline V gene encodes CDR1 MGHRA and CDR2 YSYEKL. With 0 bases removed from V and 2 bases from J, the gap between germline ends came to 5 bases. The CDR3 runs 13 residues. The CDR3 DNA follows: TGCGCCAGCAGCCAAGAGGTCACCTACGAGCAGTACTTC. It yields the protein CASSQEVTYEQYF.

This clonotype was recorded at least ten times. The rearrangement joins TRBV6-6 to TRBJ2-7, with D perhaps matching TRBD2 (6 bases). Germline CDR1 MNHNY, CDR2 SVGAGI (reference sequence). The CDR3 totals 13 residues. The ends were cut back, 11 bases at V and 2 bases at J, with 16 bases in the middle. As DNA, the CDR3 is TGTGCCGCGGGGTTGGGAGGTCCCTACGAGCAGTACTTC. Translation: CAAGLGGPYEQYF.

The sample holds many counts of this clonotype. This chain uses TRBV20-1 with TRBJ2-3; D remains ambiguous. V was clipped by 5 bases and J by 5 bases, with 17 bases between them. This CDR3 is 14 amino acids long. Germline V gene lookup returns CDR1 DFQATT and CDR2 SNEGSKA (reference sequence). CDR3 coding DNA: TGCAGTGCTCGAATCATTGACTCGAGAGATACGCAGTATTTT. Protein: CSARIIDSRDTQYF.

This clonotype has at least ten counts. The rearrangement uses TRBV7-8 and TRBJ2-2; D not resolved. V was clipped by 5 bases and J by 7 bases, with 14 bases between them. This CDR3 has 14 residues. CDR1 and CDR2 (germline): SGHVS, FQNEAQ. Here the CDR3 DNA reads TGTGCCAGCAGCAAGAGAAGTGACCACGGGGAGCTGTTTTTT. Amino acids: CASSKRSDHGELFF.

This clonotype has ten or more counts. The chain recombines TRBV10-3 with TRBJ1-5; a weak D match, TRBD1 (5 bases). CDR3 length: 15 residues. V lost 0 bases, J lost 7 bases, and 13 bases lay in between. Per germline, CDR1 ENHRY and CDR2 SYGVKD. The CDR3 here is CAISESTRGGQPQHF. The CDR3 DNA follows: TGTGCCATCAGTGAGTCTACGAGGGGCGGCCAGCCCCAGCATTTT.

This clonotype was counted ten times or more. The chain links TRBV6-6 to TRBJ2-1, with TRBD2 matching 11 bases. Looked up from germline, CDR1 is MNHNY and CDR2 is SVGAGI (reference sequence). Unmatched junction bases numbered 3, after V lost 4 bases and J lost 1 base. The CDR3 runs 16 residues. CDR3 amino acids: CASSWGLAESYNEQFF. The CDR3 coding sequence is TGTGCCAGCAGTTGGGGACTAGCGGAATCCTACAATGAGCAGTTCTTC.

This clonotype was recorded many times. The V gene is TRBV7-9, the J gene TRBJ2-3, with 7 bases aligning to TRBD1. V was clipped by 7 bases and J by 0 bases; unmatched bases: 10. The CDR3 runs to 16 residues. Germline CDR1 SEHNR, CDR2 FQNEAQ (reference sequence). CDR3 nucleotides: TGTGCCAGCAACTACGACAGGGAAACTAGCACAGATACGCAGTATTTT. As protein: CASNYDRETSTDTQYF.

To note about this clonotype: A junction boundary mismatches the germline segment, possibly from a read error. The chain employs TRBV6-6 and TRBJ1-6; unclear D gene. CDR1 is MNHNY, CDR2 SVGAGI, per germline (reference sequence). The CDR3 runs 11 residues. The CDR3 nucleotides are TGTGACAGCAGTCCAGAGGGTCCCCTCCACTTT. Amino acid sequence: CDSSPEGPLHF.

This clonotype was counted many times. DNA of the CDR3: TGCAGTGCTAGGACTAGCGGGAACAACCCCGAAGAGACCCAGTACTTC. Translation gives CSARTSGNNPEETQYF. V gene TRBV20-1 combines with J gene TRBJ2-5; TRBD2 matches 11 bases. CDR3 length: 16 amino acids. Germline trimming cut 3 bases from V and 3 bases from J; bases unmatched to any gene: 9. Germline-derived CDR1 and CDR2 are DFQATT and SNEGSKA (reference sequence).

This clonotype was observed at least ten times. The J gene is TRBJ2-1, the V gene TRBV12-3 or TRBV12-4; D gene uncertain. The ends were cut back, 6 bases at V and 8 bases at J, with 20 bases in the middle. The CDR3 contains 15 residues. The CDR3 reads CASRTTGSPWDEQFF. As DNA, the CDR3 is TGTGCCAGCAGAACGACTGGGTCCCCTTGGGATGAGCAGTTCTTC.

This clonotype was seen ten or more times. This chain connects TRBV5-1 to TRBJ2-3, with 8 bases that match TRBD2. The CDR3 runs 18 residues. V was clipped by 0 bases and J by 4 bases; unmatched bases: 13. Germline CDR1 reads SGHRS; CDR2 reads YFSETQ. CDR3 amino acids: CASSLGVSGLGRADTQYF. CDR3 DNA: TGCGCCAGCAGCTTGGGGGTTTCGGGACTAGGGAGAGCAGATACGCAGTATTTT.

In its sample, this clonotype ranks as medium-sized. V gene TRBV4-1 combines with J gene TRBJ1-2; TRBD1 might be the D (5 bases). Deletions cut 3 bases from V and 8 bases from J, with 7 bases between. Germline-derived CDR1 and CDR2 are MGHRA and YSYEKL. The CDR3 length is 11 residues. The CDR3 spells CASSQGGGYTF. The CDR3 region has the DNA TGCGCCAGCAGCCAGGGGGGGGGCTACACCTTC.

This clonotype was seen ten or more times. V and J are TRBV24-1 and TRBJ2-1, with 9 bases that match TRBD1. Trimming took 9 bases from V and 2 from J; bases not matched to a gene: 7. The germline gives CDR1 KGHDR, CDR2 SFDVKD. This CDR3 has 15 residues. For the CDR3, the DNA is TGTGCCACCGTAAGCAGGGACAGGGCCTACAATGAGCAGTTCTTC. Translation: CATVSRDRAYNEQFF.

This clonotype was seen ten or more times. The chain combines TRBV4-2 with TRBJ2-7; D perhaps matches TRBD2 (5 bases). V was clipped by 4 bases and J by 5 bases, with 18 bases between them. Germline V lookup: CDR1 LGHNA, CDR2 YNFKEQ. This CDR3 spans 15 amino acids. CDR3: CASSPNIGELHEQYF. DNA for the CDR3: TGTGCCAGCAGCCCAAACATCGGGGAGCTCCACGAGCAGTACTTC.

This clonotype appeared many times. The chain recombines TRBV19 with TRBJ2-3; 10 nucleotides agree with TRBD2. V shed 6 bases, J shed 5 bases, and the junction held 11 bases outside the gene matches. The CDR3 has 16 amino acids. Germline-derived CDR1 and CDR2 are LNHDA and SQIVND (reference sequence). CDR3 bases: TGTGCCAGTAGGGACCTAGCGGGAGAAGATCAAGATACGCAGTATTTT. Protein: CASRDLAGEDQDTQYF.

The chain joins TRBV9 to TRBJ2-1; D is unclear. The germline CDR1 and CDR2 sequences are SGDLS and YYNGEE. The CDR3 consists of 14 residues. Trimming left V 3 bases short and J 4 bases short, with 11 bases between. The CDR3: CASSGNSRYNEQFF. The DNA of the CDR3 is TGTGCCAGCAGCGGGAACAGTAGGTACAATGAGCAGTTCTTC.

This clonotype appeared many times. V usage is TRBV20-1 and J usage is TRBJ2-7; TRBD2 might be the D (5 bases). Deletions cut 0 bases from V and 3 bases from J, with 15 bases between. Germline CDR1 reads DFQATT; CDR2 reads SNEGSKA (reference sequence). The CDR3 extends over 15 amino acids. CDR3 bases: TGCAGTGCTAGAGATCTAAACGAGGGTCACTACGAGCAGTACTTC. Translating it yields CSARDLNEGHYEQYF.